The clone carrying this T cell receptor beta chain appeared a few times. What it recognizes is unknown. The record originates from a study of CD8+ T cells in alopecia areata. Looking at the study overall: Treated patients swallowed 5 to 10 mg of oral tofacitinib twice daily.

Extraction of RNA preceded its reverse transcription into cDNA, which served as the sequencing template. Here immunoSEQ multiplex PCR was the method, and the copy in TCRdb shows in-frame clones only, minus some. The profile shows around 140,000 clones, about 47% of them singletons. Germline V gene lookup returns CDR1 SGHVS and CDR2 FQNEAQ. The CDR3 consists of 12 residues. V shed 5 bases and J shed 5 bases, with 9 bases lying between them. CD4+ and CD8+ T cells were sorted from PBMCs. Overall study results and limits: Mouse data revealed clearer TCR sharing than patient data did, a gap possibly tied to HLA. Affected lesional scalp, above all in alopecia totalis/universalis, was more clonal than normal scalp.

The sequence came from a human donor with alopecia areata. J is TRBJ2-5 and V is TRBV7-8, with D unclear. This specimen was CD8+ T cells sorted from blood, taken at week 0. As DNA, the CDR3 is TGTGCCAGCAGCCACGGGTGGGAGACCCAGTACTTC. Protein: CASSHGWETQYF.